The rows below give T cell receptor beta chains drawn from one sample of a study of blood T cell repertoires in COVID-19. Here immunoSEQ multiplex PCR was the method, and the copy in TCRdb shows in-frame clones only, minus some. The data contain more than 140,000 clones, about 86% of them singletons. The source material was peripheral blood. All receptors come from a woman aged 55-69 years with acute or convalescent COVID-19. Both conserved end residues are part of each CDR3. Fields, in order: J gene, D gene, CDR3 length, V gene, CDR3 protein. The D gene is left open where the match is weak.

j_gene: TRBJ1-2
d_gene: TRBD1
len: 15
v_gene: TRBV10-3
CDR3aa: CAISAGQGPTYGYTF

j_gene: TRBJ1-1
d_gene: .
len: 13
v_gene: TRBV30
CDR3aa: CAWTYRENTEAFF

j_gene: TRBJ1-2
d_gene: .
len: 15
v_gene: TRBV28
CDR3aa: CASSFPSGIFYGYTF

j_gene: TRBJ2-5
d_gene: TRBD1
len: 16
v_gene: TRBV14
CDR3aa: CASSRWTGGDEETQYF

j_gene: TRBJ1-1
d_gene: .
len: 14
v_gene: TRBV13
CDR3aa: CASSLGTVNTEAFF

j_gene: TRBJ2-5
d_gene: TRBD1
len: 16
v_gene: TRBV28
CDR3aa: CASSLPGTEIQETQYF

j_gene: TRBJ2-1
d_gene: TRBD2
len: 15
v_gene: TRBV11-3
CDR3aa: CASSFGEGFGNEQFF

j_gene: TRBJ2-2
d_gene: .
len: 15
v_gene: TRBV19
CDR3aa: CASSTLNRVTGELFF

j_gene: TRBJ2-5
d_gene: .
len: 14
v_gene: TRBV25-1
CDR3aa: CASSEMAGAETQYF

j_gene: TRBJ1-2
d_gene: .
len: 12
v_gene: TRBV30
CDR3aa: CAWSQASGGYTF

j_gene: TRBJ2-1
d_gene: .
len: 16
v_gene: TRBV9
CDR3aa: CASSVVVRGIHNEQFF

j_gene: TRBJ1-3
d_gene: TRBD1
len: 15
v_gene: TRBV28
CDR3aa: CASSFGTGGGNTIYF

j_gene: TRBJ2-1
d_gene: TRBD1
len: 20
v_gene: TRBV7-7
CDR3aa: CASSLSGTGVTSGSYNEQFF

j_gene: TRBJ2-5
d_gene: .
len: 14
v_gene: TRBV6-4
CDR3aa: CASVRLAAQETQYF

j_gene: TRBJ1-4
d_gene: TRBD1
len: 14
v_gene: TRBV19
CDR3aa: CASSRQGANEKLFF

j_gene: TRBJ2-5
d_gene: TRBD1
len: 14
v_gene: TRBV6-2/TRBV6-3
CDR3aa: CASSPDRGGETQYF

j_gene: TRBJ1-5
d_gene: .
len: 17
v_gene: TRBV12-2
CDR3aa: CASRPSYGSYSNQPQHF

j_gene: TRBJ1-5
d_gene: .
len: 15
v_gene: TRBV19
CDR3aa: CASSLGTRGNQPQHF

j_gene: TRBJ1-1
d_gene: .
len: 12
v_gene: TRBV10-3
CDR3aa: CAISEFVTEAFF

j_gene: TRBJ2-7
d_gene: .
len: 15
v_gene: TRBV30
CDR3aa: CAWSARYARDYEQYF

j_gene: TRBJ2-7
d_gene: .
len: 13
v_gene: TRBV15
CDR3aa: CATSRDPRDEQYF

j_gene: TRBJ2-1
d_gene: .
len: 12
v_gene: TRBV5-1
CDR3aa: CASSRDYNEQFF

j_gene: TRBJ1-5
d_gene: TRBD1
len: 15
v_gene: TRBV28
CDR3aa: CASSGPTGYNQPQHF

j_gene: TRBJ2-1
d_gene: TRBD1
len: 14
v_gene: TRBV7-2
CDR3aa: CASSLDNRGSEQFF

j_gene: TRBJ2-7
d_gene: .
len: 15
v_gene: TRBV4-3
CDR3aa: CASSQGVAPTYEQYF

j_gene: TRBJ1-5
d_gene: .
len: 13
v_gene: TRBV12-3/TRBV12-4
CDR3aa: CASSFGLNQPQHF

j_gene: TRBJ2-2
d_gene: .
len: 15
v_gene: TRBV5-1
CDR3aa: CASSPRTARSGELFF

j_gene: TRBJ2-7
d_gene: .
len: 13
v_gene: TRBV6-6
CDR3aa: CASRSGRAYEQYF

j_gene: TRBJ1-4
d_gene: .
len: 15
v_gene: TRBV9
CDR3aa: CASSVSTPAGEKLFF

j_gene: TRBJ2-1
d_gene: .
len: 13
v_gene: TRBV27
CDR3aa: CASRETGYNEQFF

j_gene: TRBJ2-7
d_gene: TRBD1
len: 12
v_gene: TRBV5-1
CDR3aa: CASSFAGGEQYF

j_gene: TRBJ2-2
d_gene: TRBD1
len: 17
v_gene: TRBV4-1
CDR3aa: CASSLQPGTGAPGELFF

j_gene: TRBJ2-2
d_gene: .
len: 13
v_gene: TRBV11-3
CDR3aa: CASSPSHTGELFF

j_gene: TRBJ1-3
d_gene: .
len: 12
v_gene: TRBV19
CDR3aa: CASSIAGNTIYF

j_gene: TRBJ2-4
d_gene: TRBD2
len: 15
v_gene: TRBV28
CDR3aa: CASSPRLAEKGIQYF

j_gene: TRBJ2-5
d_gene: .
len: 14
v_gene: TRBV19
CDR3aa: CASSPQVSGETQYF

j_gene: TRBJ2-1
d_gene: TRBD1
len: 13
v_gene: TRBV11-2
CDR3aa: CASSGTAYNEQFF

j_gene: TRBJ2-7
d_gene: TRBD1
len: 13
v_gene: TRBV12-3/TRBV12-4
CDR3aa: CASSRDRVNEQYF

j_gene: TRBJ1-1
d_gene: .
len: 15
v_gene: TRBV27
CDR3aa: CASSSSWDGRTEAFF

j_gene: TRBJ1-5
d_gene: TRBD1
len: 15
v_gene: TRBV6-5
CDR3aa: CASSGLRGSNQPQHF

j_gene: TRBJ2-7
d_gene: TRBD2
len: 12
v_gene: TRBV2
CDR3aa: CASGDYTYEQYF

j_gene: TRBJ2-3
d_gene: TRBD1
len: 13
v_gene: TRBV19
CDR3aa: CASHQGAGDTQYF

j_gene: TRBJ2-7
d_gene: TRBD1
len: 18
v_gene: TRBV7-8
CDR3aa: CASSLASRGGQGSYEQYF

j_gene: TRBJ2-1
d_gene: .
len: 16
v_gene: TRBV5-6
CDR3aa: CASSLTWGDSYNEQFF

j_gene: TRBJ1-2
d_gene: TRBD1
len: 15
v_gene: TRBV4-1
CDR3aa: CASSQSWGQGLGYTF

j_gene: TRBJ1-3
d_gene: .
len: 14
v_gene: TRBV30
CDR3aa: CACANGGAGNTIYF

j_gene: TRBJ1-1
d_gene: .
len: 16
v_gene: TRBV29-1
CDR3aa: CSAGGLLRRMNTEAFF

j_gene: TRBJ1-2
d_gene: TRBD1
len: 13
v_gene: TRBV12-3/TRBV12-4
CDR3aa: CASSIDRVRGYTF